This TCR beta chain was identified during a study of Graves' ophthalmopathy and Graves' hyperthyroidism. This CDR3 contains 17 residues. In germline, CDR1 is MNHEY, CDR2 SVGAGI. Trimming cost V 3 bases and J 4 bases, with 21 bases left between them. Amplified TCR beta CDR3 regions were obtained using RNA transcripts as template. Investigators did first-round RT-PCR with HTBI primers, then second-round multiplex PCR. TCRdb analysed the multiplex PCR reads with MiXCR anew, one entry per CDR3 protein. This table holds about 410,000 distinct CDR3 sequences, around 16% found once. Study-level results: Appearing in blood as well were most expanded thyroid clonotypes above 0.001 frequency.

About this clonotype: Antigen: not known.

The chain employs TRBV6-5 and TRBJ2-5; possibly TRBD2 for D (7 bases). The sequence derives from a woman younger than 35 with Graves' ophthalmopathy. The sample taken for sequencing was peripheral blood. For the CDR3, the DNA is TGTGCCAGCAGTTATGGGGGCGATCGTAGCGGGCGAGAGACCCAGTACTTC. Translating gives CASSYGGDRSGRETQYF.